These T cell receptor beta chains were read from a single sample in a study of OX40 agonist ivuxolimab in advanced cancers. Profiling relied on immunoSEQ multiplex PCR, and the TCRdb table lists in-frame clones only, not all of them. This table holds about 78,000 clones, 85% to 95% found once. Material: CD4+ or CD8+ T cells sorted from blood, obtained in a trial of the OX40 agonist ivuxolimab. These receptors were collected from an adult with an advanced solid tumor such as melanoma, head and neck, liver or kidney cancer. CDR3s include the opening cysteine and the closing phenylalanine or tryptophan. The D gene is left open where the match is weak. Size values are once, few and many counts, or a class for expanded clones, and some rows have none.

V gene	J gene	D gene	clone size	CDR3 length	CDR3 DNA	CDR3 protein
TRBV6-1	TRBJ2-1	.	.	14	TGTGCCAGCTATAAGCCACTAAGCTACAATGAGCAGTTCTTC	CASYKPLSYNEQFF
TRBV15	TRBJ1-5	.	.	12	TGTGCCACCAGGGTGTCCAATCAGCCCCAGCATTTT	CATRVSNQPQHF
TRBV5-1	TRBJ1-1	.	.	15	TGCGCCAGCTCTTTTGACAGCCCGGGGGACACTGAAGCTTTCTTT	CASSFDSPGDTEAFF
TRBV5-4	TRBJ2-3	TRBD1	.	15	TGTGCCAGCAACCCGGACAGGGCGAGCACAGATACGCAGTATTTT	CASNPDRASTDTQYF
TRBV2	TRBJ1-2	.	.	14	TGTGCCAGCAGTGGGTTACAGCGGACCTATGGCTACACCTTC	CASSGLQRTYGYTF
TRBV7-9	TRBJ1-5	TRBD1	.	15	TGTGCCAGCAGCTTCGGACAGGGGATAAGTCAGCCCCAGCATTTT	CASSFGQGISQPQHF
TRBV4-2	TRBJ1-2	TRBD1	once	15	TGTGCCAGCAGCCAAGAGGGGACAGGGGATCGCGGCTACACCTTC	CASSQEGTGDRGYTF
TRBV9	TRBJ1-3	.	.	14	TGTGCCAGCAGCCCTCGTCTAGCTGGAAACACCATATATTTT	CASSPRLAGNTIYF
TRBV7-8	TRBJ1-1	.	once	14	TGTGCCAGCAGCTTAGAGGGACAGAACACTGAAGCTTTCTTT	CASSLEGQNTEAFF
TRBV6-5	TRBJ2-3	.	.	16	TGTGCCAGCAGTTTCCTAGGACTTGTTCGCACAGATACGCAGTATTTT	CASSFLGLVRTDTQYF
TRBV4-2	TRBJ1-1	.	.	15	TGTGCCAGCAGCCAAGATCCCGGGAAGAACACTGAAGCTTTCTTT	CASSQDPGKNTEAFF
TRBV4-1	TRBJ2-7	TRBD2	.	16	TGCGCCAGCAGCCAAGGCGGGCGGGGGGAGTCCTACGAGCAGTACTTC	CASSQGGRGESYEQYF
TRBV6-1	TRBJ1-1	TRBD1	.	15	TGTGCCACCAAGGGGACAGTCTTCATGAACACTGAAGCTTTCTTT	CATKGTVFMNTEAFF
TRBV28	TRBJ1-1	TRBD1	once	15	TGTGCCAGCAAGGACAGGGGGACGGCGAACACTGAAGCTTTCTTT	CASKDRGTANTEAFF
TRBV25-1	TRBJ2-1	TRBD2	.	17	TGTGCCAGCAGTTCCCTCCGGGGCGGGAGGCGAGGCAATGAGCAGTTCTTC	CASSSLRGGRRGNEQFF
TRBV30	TRBJ2-7	TRBD1	.	17	TGTGCCTGGAGAATGAATATAAGGGACAGGAGCTCCTACGAGCAGTACTTC	CAWRMNIRDRSSYEQYF
TRBV5-1	TRBJ2-7	TRBD2	.	16	TGCGCCAGCAGCTTGGAAGGGCGGGGGGCCCCGGGTGAGCAGTACTTC	CASSLEGRGAPGEQYF